This passage covers 8 T cell receptor beta chains from one sample sequenced in a study of T cell responses to AZD1222 COVID-19 vaccine. Sequencing used immunoSEQ multiplex PCR; TCRdb keeps in-frame clones, though not all of them. The sample holds roughly 130,000 clones, about 93% seen once. Material: peripheral blood, obtained on day 0 of AZD1222 vaccination. These receptors all come from an adult in good health.

The V and J genes are TRBV4-2 and TRBJ2-1, with 8 bases fitting TRBD2. Trimming took 0 bases from V and 1 from J; bases not matched to a gene: 2. Per the germline V gene, CDR1 is LGHNA and CDR2 is YNFKEQ. The CDR3 has 16 amino acids. In DNA, the CDR3 is TGTGCCAGCAGCCAAGACTCGGGGGGGTCCTACAATGAGCAGTTCTTC. Translation gives CASSQDSGGSYNEQFF.

The rearrangement links TRBV2 to TRBJ2-7; D not certain. This CDR3 spans 12 amino acids. V dropped 6 bases and J dropped 6 bases, with 12 bases sitting between them. Per the germline V gene, CDR1 is SNHLY and CDR2 is FYNNEI. This CDR3 is CASSRLDREQYF. The DNA of the CDR3 is TGTGCCAGCAGCCGACTTGACCGCGAGCAGTACTTC.

V usage is TRBV11-2 and J usage is TRBJ2-7; D is possibly TRBD1 or TRBD2 (6 bases each). The CDR3 consists of 15 residues. CDR1 is SGHAT, CDR2 FQNNGV, per germline. The ends were cut back, 1 base at V and 3 bases at J, with 13 bases in the middle. The DNA for the CDR3 is TGTGCCAGCAGCTTAGGATTAGGGGGGATCTACGAGCAGTACTTC. Amino acids: CASSLGLGGIYEQYF.

The CDR3 reads CASRAGSGRTFF. CDR3 nucleotides: TGTGCCAGCAGAGCTGGGAGCGGGAGAACGTTCTTC. The V and J genes are TRBV2 and TRBJ2-1, with 8 bases that match TRBD2. This CDR3 spans 12 amino acids. Germline V CDR1 and CDR2: SNHLY, FYNNEI. Trimming cost V 6 bases and J 15 bases; bases outside gene matches: 10.

CDR3 protein: CAKGQTSYEQYF. CDR3 sequence (DNA): TGTGCCAAGGGACAGACCTCCTACGAGCAGTACTTC. The V gene is TRBV19, the J gene TRBJ2-7, with 7 bases matching TRBD1. Germline V gene lookup returns CDR1 LNHDA and CDR2 SQIVND (reference sequence). The CDR3 has 12 amino acids. The V and J ends lost 10 bases and 0 bases, in that order; junction bases with no gene match: 3. Full variable domain (missing parts from reference TRBV19 and TRBJ2-7): DGGITQSPKYLFRKEGQNVTLSCEQNLNHDAMYWYRQDPGQGLRLIYYSQIVNDFQKGDIAEGYSVSREKKESFPLTVTSAQKNPTAFYLCAKGQTSYEQYFGPGTRLTVT.

V is TRBV5-6 and J is TRBJ1-4, with TRBD1 identical over 7 bases. The trim removed 4 bases at V and 9 bases at J, leaving 12 bases unmatched. The length of the CDR3 is 15 residues. Germline V lookup: CDR1 SGHDT, CDR2 YYEEEE. The CDR3: CASSPYRGRTKKLFF. The CDR3 DNA reads TGTGCCAGCAGCCCCTACAGGGGCCGCACCAAAAAACTGTTTTTT.

This chain links TRBV1 with TRBJ2-2; the table's D call TRBD2 went unverified against the DNA. TRBV1 is described as a pseudogene. The CDR3 is 18 amino acids. This CDR3 reads CTSSHQGGVAGSNGELFF. Here the CDR3 DNA reads TGCACCAGCAGCCACCAGGGGGGGGTAGCGGGATCTAACGGGGAGCTGTTTTTT.

V gene TRBV29-1 combines with J gene TRBJ2-4, with 11 bases lining up with TRBD2. This CDR3 spans 15 amino acids. The J segment lost 2 bases and the V segment lost 6 bases, leaving 6 bases of the junction unmatched. Looked up from germline, CDR1 is SQVTM and CDR2 is ANQGSEA. CDR3 bases: TGCAGCGTCTTCCTAGCGGGAGGCACCAAAAACATTCAGTACTTC. Translated: CSVFLAGGTKNIQYF.